The next 19 T cell receptor beta chains were all read from a single sample in a study of breast tumors, draining lymph nodes, adjacent tissues. One entry per CDR3 protein, called by TCRdb with MiXCR from the multiplex PCR reads. Counted here are about 180,000 distinct CDR3 sequences, roughly a third occurring once; the ten biggest clones make up around 4%. The lymph nodes were axillary draining lymph nodes from breast cancer patients. Sequencing used axillary lymph node tissue. The receptor set was obtained from a female donor with breast cancer. Some clones in this sample may be carry-over from other donors' samples.

This clonotype was detected many times. The chain has TRBV11-3 and TRBJ2-7, with 7 bases identical to TRBD1. Germline V gene lookup returns CDR1 SGHNT and CDR2 YENEEA. The CDR3 has 15 residues. Trimming cost V 5 bases and J 5 bases; bases outside gene matches: 12. The CDR3 DNA reads TGTGCCAGCAGCCCCAGGACAGGTCGCGTAGACGAGCAGTACTTC. This codes for CASSPRTGRVDEQYF.

With respect to this clonotype: It may be a read error: a sequence one base away is much more abundant. This chain uses TRBV12-5 with TRBJ2-1; possible D gene TRBD2, 7 bases. Trimming removed 7 bases at V and 2 bases at J, with 12 bases between. Germline V gene lookup returns CDR1 LGHNT and CDR2 FRNRAP. CDR3 length equals 14 residues. The CDR3 loop reads CASALGGAYNEQFF. The CDR3 DNA is TGTGCTAGTGCTTTAGGGGGGGCCTACAATGAGCAGTTCTTC.

The V call is TRBV6-2 or TRBV6-3, the J call TRBJ1-2; a weak D match, TRBD1 (5 bases). Germline CDR1 MNHEY, CDR2 SVGEGT. CDR3 length: 13 residues. V was clipped by 5 bases and J by 1 base, with 8 bases between them. The CDR3 DNA is TGTGCCAGCAGTATGGACAATAACTATGGCTACACCTTC. Its protein product is CASSMDNNYGYTF.

On this clonotype: This may be a read error, as it is one base from a much larger clone. The rearrangement uses TRBV6-5 and TRBJ1-3; D unresolved. The germline V gene encodes CDR1 MNHEY and CDR2 SVGAGI. The CDR3 length is 14 residues. This CDR3 is CAGSYGSSGNTIYF. The CDR3 DNA reads as TGTGCCGGCAGTTACGGTTCCTCTGGAAACACCATATATTTT.

This clonotype was counted many times. The V and J genes are TRBV6-6 and TRBJ1-2; TRBD1 might be the D (6 bases). Germline V CDR1 and CDR2: MNHNY, SVGAGI (reference sequence). The CDR3 has 15 residues. Trimming removed 6 bases from V and 7 bases from J, with 21 bases in between. The DNA for the CDR3 is TGTGCCAGCAGCCACGAGGGGGGGAGGAGGGGTGGCTACACCTTC. Its translation is CASSHEGGRRGGYTF.

This clonotype was seen more than once but under ten times. The V gene is TRBV29-1, the J gene TRBJ1-1; a weak D match, TRBD1 (5 bases). This CDR3 comprises 14 residues. The V gene's germline CDR1 is SQVTM and CDR2 ANQGSEA. Trimming pared 1 base from V and 5 bases from J, leaving 14 bases between. This CDR3 reads CSVEVGGGGTEAFF. As DNA, the CDR3 is TGCAGCGTTGAAGTGGGGGGGGGAGGAACTGAAGCTTTCTTT.

This CDR3 is CASSLVRRGNSNQPQHF. The CDR3 coding sequence is TGTGCCAGCAGTTTAGTTCGCAGGGGCAATAGCAATCAGCCCCAGCATTTT. The chain links TRBV28 to TRBJ1-5; TRBD1 might be the D (6 bases). The CDR3 totals 17 residues. V lost 2 bases, J lost 0 bases, and 14 bases lay in between. Germline CDR1 reads MDHEN; CDR2 reads SYDVKM.

This clonotype was found many times. The gene calls are TRBV20-1 and TRBJ2-4; 7 bases line up with TRBD2. The CDR3 runs to 14 residues. V trimming: 0 bases; J trimming: 3 bases; junction bases outside the gene matches: 2. The germline gives CDR1 DFQATT, CDR2 SNEGSKA (reference sequence). The DNA for the CDR3 is TGCAGTGCTAGAGATCGGGGGGACAAAAACATTCAGTACTTC. Protein sequence: CSARDRGDKNIQYF.

The count of this clonotype is one. The rearrangement uses TRBV3-1 and TRBJ2-7; the D gene is possibly TRBD1 (7 bases). With 0 bases removed from V and 2 bases from J, the gap between germline ends came to 23 bases. Per the germline V gene, CDR1 is LGHDT and CDR2 is YNNKEL (reference sequence). CDR3 size: 19 residues. The CDR3, as DNA: TGTGCCAGCAGCCAAGATTGGTGGGGGGCAGGGGGAGAACCCTACGAGCAGTACTTC. Encoded protein: CASSQDWWGAGGEPYEQYF.

This clonotype was seen many times. This sequence joins TRBV20-1 and TRBJ1-3, with 7 bases aligning to TRBD1. The CDR3 is 15 residues long. Germline V gene data show CDR1 as DFQATT and CDR2 as SNEGSKA (reference sequence). The V gene end was trimmed by 3 bases and the J gene end by 4 bases; junction bases not matched to a gene: 9. The CDR3 spells CSASGDRVEGNTIYF. CDR3 DNA sequence: TGCAGTGCTAGTGGCGACAGGGTTGAAGGAAACACCATATATTTT.

J is TRBJ2-2 and V is TRBV20-1; the D gene is possibly TRBD2 (6 bases). Germline-derived CDR1 and CDR2 are DFQATT and SNEGSKA (reference sequence). The CDR3 totals 13 residues. V lost 5 bases and J lost 8, with 15 bases in between. CDR3 in amino acids: CSAPPGGAGELFF. As DNA, the CDR3 is TGCAGTGCTCCTCCCGGCGGGGCAGGGGAGCTGTTTTTT.

This clonotype was detected many times. The gene calls are TRBV6-1 and TRBJ2-2; 7 bases match TRBD2. V was pared by 0 bases and J by 1 base, with 2 bases of the junction left unmatched. Looked up from germline, CDR1 is MNHNS and CDR2 is SASEGT. The CDR3 length is 16 residues. The CDR3 DNA reads TGTGCCAGCAGTGAAGCTAGCGGGCAGAACACCGGGGAGCTGTTTTTT. It codes for CASSEASGQNTGELFF.

Many counts were recorded for this clonotype. The chain is built from TRBV2 and TRBJ1-2; D remains ambiguous. Germline CDR1 reads SNHLY; CDR2 reads FYNNEI. The CDR3 extends over 11 amino acids. Trimming took 4 bases from V and 4 from J, leaving 4 bases between them. CDR3 protein: CASSASYGYTF. The CDR3 region has the DNA TGTGCCAGCAGTGCCAGCTATGGCTACACCTTC.

This clonotype showed up many times. The chain joins TRBV7-9 to TRBJ2-1; 9 nucleotides agree with TRBD2. CDR3 length: 17 amino acids. V shed 5 bases and J 2 bases; nucleotides not matched to a gene: 10. Germline CDR1 SEHNR, CDR2 FQNEAQ (reference sequence). CDR3 in amino acids: CASSTGPRGRAYNEQFF. In DNA form, the CDR3 reads TGTGCCAGCAGCACGGGACCTCGCGGGAGGGCCTACAATGAGCAGTTCTTC.

The chain employs TRBV7-9 and TRBJ2-2; 7 nucleotides agree with TRBD2. This CDR3 contains 15 residues. Germline assignment: CDR1 SEHNR and CDR2 FQNEAQ (reference sequence). J was trimmed by 2 bases and V by 6 bases; bases with no gene match: 6. CDR3 loop: CASSLVAGNTGELFF. The CDR3 bases are TGTGCCAGCAGTCTGGTAGCGGGCAACACCGGGGAGCTGTTTTTT.

In its sample, this clonotype was seen a few times. The rearrangement links TRBV20-1 to TRBJ1-1, with TRBD1 as a possible D gene (6 bases). The V gene lost 4 bases and the J gene lost 5 bases, with 14 bases spanning the gap. Germline V lookup: CDR1 DFQATT, CDR2 SNEGSKA (reference sequence). CDR3 length equals 13 residues. CDR3: CSAKIRGNTEAFF. CDR3 in DNA: TGCAGTGCTAAGATCAGGGGCAATACTGAAGCTTTCTTT.

The gene calls are TRBV27 and TRBJ1-4; 7 bases agree with TRBD1. J lost 3 bases, V lost 6 bases, and 16 bases had no gene match. In germline, CDR1 is MNHEY, CDR2 SMNVEV (reference sequence). The CDR3 has 18 amino acids. This CDR3 is CASSIPREGAPANEKLFF. In nucleotides, the CDR3 is TGTGCCAGCAGCATACCGCGGGAGGGGGCGCCGGCTAATGAAAAACTGTTTTTT.

There are many counts of this clonotype. This chain links TRBV12-3 or TRBV12-4 with TRBJ1-5; D remains unclear. The CDR3 runs 17 residues. V was pared by 6 bases and J by 4 bases, with 22 bases between. CDR3 nucleotide sequence: TGTGCCAGCAGGAGGGATATTGGGGAAGGCGGTAATCAGCCCCAGCATTTT. Translating gives CASRRDIGEGGNQPQHF.

This clonotype was recorded many times. The gene calls are TRBV5-5 and TRBJ2-5, with a weak D call TRBD2 (6 bases). CDR1 SGHKS and CDR2 YYEKEE come from the germline V gene (reference sequence). V dropped 4 bases and J dropped 5 bases, with 9 bases sitting between them. This CDR3 is 12 amino acids long. CDR3 bases: TGTGCCAGCAGCCGGGGGAGGGAGACCCAGTACTTC. This gives the protein CASSRGRETQYF. Using reference TRBV5-5 and TRBJ2-5 for the parts outside the CDR3, the full variable domain is DAGVTQSPTHLIKTRGQQVTLRCSPISGHKSVSWYQQVLGQGPQFIFQYYEKEERGRGNFPDRFSARQFPNYSSELNVNALLLGDSALYLCASSRGRETQYFGPGTRLLVL.